Each of the 24 T cell receptor beta chains below was sequenced from the same sample in a study of cytomegalovirus exposure and HLA in healthy donors. Primers: 60 Vbeta forward and 13 Jbeta reverse. Repertoires were generated with immunoSEQ multiplex PCR, while TCRdb's copy carries only in-frame clones and drops some. This sample carries over 85,000 clones, about 81% of them seen once, and the ten largest clones take approximately 5.4%. The specimen was PBMCs. These receptors originate from a man aged 35-49 years in good health and CMV-seropositive.

The CDR3 DNA sequence: TGTGCCAGCGGCATAGCGGCTTCCTACGAGCAGTACTTC. Translation gives CASGIAASYEQYF. The chain employs TRBV27 and TRBJ2-7; D may be TRBD2 (6 bases). CDR1 is MNHEY and CDR2 is SMNVEV in the germline V gene (reference sequence). CDR3 length equals 13 residues. V was pared by 8 bases and J by 1 base, with 12 bases between.

The chain has TRBV11-2 and TRBJ1-1; D not certain. The V end lost 5 bases, the J end lost 0 bases, and 10 bases lay between the germline ends. The CDR3 runs to 14 residues. From germline, CDR1 is SGHAT and CDR2 FQNNGV. The DNA for the CDR3 is TGTGCCAGCAGCGTAGGTAGAGTGAACACTGAAGCTTTCTTT. This sequence encodes CASSVGRVNTEAFF.

The chain is built from TRBV19 and TRBJ1-1; 7 positions agree with TRBD1. This CDR3 region has 15 residues. After removal of 9 bases from V and 0 bases from J, the junction contained 10 bases not matched to a gene. CDR1 is LNHDA, CDR2 SQIVND, per germline (reference sequence). CDR3 sequence: CARIGQEVLNTEAFF. CDR3 DNA: TGTGCCAGGATCGGACAGGAGGTTTTGAACACTGAAGCTTTCTTT.

V gene TRBV19 combines with J gene TRBJ2-2, with 7 bases matching TRBD1. Losses at the gene ends were 3 bases for V and 6 bases for J; bases not matched to a gene: 7. The CDR3 extends over 15 amino acids. In germline, CDR1 is LNHDA, CDR2 SQIVND (reference sequence). The CDR3 DNA follows: TGTGCCAGTAGTATTAGGGCAGGGGGAGCCGGGGAGCTGTTTTTT. Its translation is CASSIRAGGAGELFF.

The CDR3 region is CASSEWRGHGYTF. For the CDR3, the DNA is TGTGCCAGCAGTGAATGGCGGGGGCATGGCTACACCTTC. The gene calls are TRBV25-1 and TRBJ1-2, with D tentatively TRBD1 (6 bases). The CDR3 sequence is 13 residues long. Trimming removed 1 base from V and 6 bases from J, with 9 bases in between. Per germline, CDR1 MGHDK and CDR2 SYGVNS.

This chain uses TRBV19 with TRBJ1-6, with a possible D match to TRBD1 (6 bases). The CDR3 sequence is 15 residues long. The V gene's germline CDR1 is LNHDA and CDR2 SQIVND (reference sequence). Trimming removed 5 bases from V and 10 bases from J, with 18 bases in between. The CDR3 protein is CASSPERGGRSPLHF. For the CDR3, the DNA is TGTGCCAGTAGTCCAGAAAGAGGGGGTCGCTCACCCCTCCACTTT. Full variable domain (outside the CDR3, taken from reference TRBV19 and TRBJ1-6): DGGITQSPKYLFRKEGQNVTLSCEQNLNHDAMYWYRQDPGQGLRLIYYSQIVNDFQKGDIAEGYSVSREKKESFPLTVTSAQKNPTAFYLCASSPERGGRSPLHFGNGTRLTVT.

This chain joins TRBV7-9 and TRBJ2-3; 15 bases are a match to TRBD2. CDR3 length: 16 amino acids. CDR1 is SEHNR, CDR2 FQNEAQ, per germline (reference sequence). Unmatched junction bases numbered 6, after V lost 5 bases and J lost 6 bases. CDR3 loop: CASSPGLAGGLDTQYF. As DNA, the CDR3 is TGTGCCAGCAGCCCGGGACTAGCGGGGGGCTTGGATACGCAGTATTTT.

This clone was seen a single time. The rearrangement uses TRBV30 and TRBJ2-3; D possibly corresponds to TRBD2 (5 bases). Trimming stripped 1 base from V and 3 bases from J, with 11 bases between. CDR1 is GTSNPN, CDR2 SVGIG, per germline (reference sequence). This CDR3 region has 14 residues. The CDR3 bases are TGTGCCTGGAGTGGGAAGAGCGGAACAGATACGCAGTATTTT. Its translation is CAWSGKSGTDTQYF.

The V and J genes are TRBV30 and TRBJ2-3; 10 positions agree with TRBD1. Trimming cost V 5 bases and J 3 bases; bases outside gene matches: 5. The CDR3 is 14 amino acids. The germline gives CDR1 GTSNPN, CDR2 SVGIG (reference sequence). The CDR3 nucleotides read TGTGCCTGGGGGGACAGGGGCTGGACAGATACGCAGTATTTT. This codes for CAWGDRGWTDTQYF.

This clone was observed a few times. The chain is built from TRBV7-2 and TRBJ1-2; D is possibly TRBD1 (5 bases). With 1 base removed from V and 3 bases from J, the gap between germline ends came to 6 bases. The CDR3 totals 13 residues. Germline-derived CDR1 and CDR2 are SGHTA and FQGNSA. The chain's CDR3 is CASSLGRDYGYTF. DNA for the CDR3: TGTGCCAGCAGCTTAGGCAGGGACTATGGCTACACCTTC.

The chain combines TRBV7-9 with TRBJ1-2; D gene unclear. The CDR3 contains 13 residues. Trimming shortened V by 5 bases and J by 0 bases, and 7 bases separated the two germline ends. Germline lookup yields CDR1 SEHNR and CDR2 FQNEAQ (reference sequence). The chain's CDR3 is CASSPLSNYGYTF. CDR3 sequence (DNA): TGTGCCAGCAGCCCCCTGTCTAACTATGGCTACACCTTC.

This clone was seen a handful of times. The chain joins TRBV11-2 to TRBJ1-1; 7 nucleotides agree with TRBD1. Losses at the gene ends were 7 bases for V and 4 bases for J; bases not matched to a gene: 12. The CDR3 sequence is 15 residues long. Germline V gives CDR1 SGHAT, CDR2 FQNNGV. CDR3 in amino acids: CASTRGTGVGTEAFF. CDR3 nucleotides: TGTGCCAGCACCCGGGGAACAGGGGTCGGCACTGAAGCTTTCTTT.

The V and J genes are TRBV9 and TRBJ1-2; 7 bases are a match to TRBD1. The CDR3 totals 15 residues. Unmatched junction bases numbered 9, after V lost 3 bases and J lost 4 bases. Germline CDR1 and CDR2: SGDLS and YYNGEE. CDR3 in DNA: TGTGCCAGCAGCGCCGAGACCGGGACAGCCTATGGCTACACCTTC. This sequence encodes CASSAETGTAYGYTF.

This sequence joins TRBV5-8 and TRBJ1-2; tentatively, D is TRBD1 (6 bases). Germline V gene sequence: CDR1 SGHTS, CDR2 YDEGEE. The CDR3 is 14 residues long. The V and J ends lost 5 bases and 1 base respectively, with 12 bases between them. The CDR3 nucleotides read TGTGCCAGCAGTGTGGGGGCAGTTAACTATGGCTACACCTTC. Its translation is CASSVGAVNYGYTF.

This sequence joins TRBV27 and TRBJ1-4; possible D gene TRBD1, 6 bases. This CDR3 comprises 14 residues. Between the trimmed V and J ends, which lost 4 bases and 4 bases, there was a span of 10 bases. In germline, CDR1 is MNHEY, CDR2 SMNVEV (reference sequence). CDR3 DNA sequence: TGTGCCAGCAGTTGGGGGGGCCATAATGAAAAACTGTTTTTT. It codes for CASSWGGHNEKLFF.

The CDR3 spells CASSLAQENNYGYTF. Written as DNA, the CDR3 is TGTGCCAGCAGCTTAGCACAGGAGAATAACTATGGCTACACCTTC. V and J are TRBV5-4 and TRBJ1-2, with D perhaps TRBD1 (5 bases). In germline, CDR1 is SGHNT, CDR2 YYREEE (reference sequence). Trimming left V 2 bases short and J 1 base short, with 12 bases between. The CDR3 extends over 15 amino acids.

This chain joins TRBV7-2 and TRBJ1-5; 11 bases fit TRBD1. The CDR3 covers 15 residues. CDR1 SGHTA and CDR2 FQGNSA come from the germline V gene. Trimming removed 5 bases from V and 7 bases from J; junction bases left unmatched: 7. The CDR3 is CASSIRTGGGQPQHF. CDR3 nucleotide sequence: TGTGCCAGCAGCATACGGACAGGGGGCGGGCAGCCCCAGCATTTT.

The chain combines TRBV14 with TRBJ2-7, with D unclear. Trimming took 3 bases from V and 6 from J, leaving 9 bases between them. Germline CDR1 reads SGHDN; CDR2 reads FVKESK. There are 12 residues in the CDR3. The CDR3 region is CASSHPYSEQYF. In DNA, the CDR3 is TGTGCCAGCAGCCACCCCTACTCCGAGCAGTACTTC.

The chain is built from TRBV6-6 and TRBJ1-4, with 8 bases lining up with TRBD1. V was clipped by 6 bases and J by 8 bases; unmatched bases: 11. The CDR3 loop spans 15 amino acids. Germline V CDR1 and CDR2: MNHNY, SVGAGI (reference sequence). CDR3 sequence reads: CASRGGTGASEKLFF. CDR3 nucleotides: TGTGCCAGCAGGGGTGGGACAGGCGCGTCAGAAAAACTGTTTTTT.

CDR3 in amino acids: CASTRGGGTGELFF. In DNA form, the CDR3 reads TGTGCCAGCACCCGGGGCGGGGGGACCGGGGAGCTGTTTTTT. V and J are TRBV7-3 and TRBJ2-2; 8 bases are a match to TRBD2. V lost 7 bases, J lost 5 bases, and 6 bases stayed unmatched. From germline, CDR1 is SGHTA and CDR2 FQGTGA. The CDR3 has 14 amino acids.

This chain joins TRBV5-1 and TRBJ1-4; TRBD1 agrees at 7 bases. Trimming at V came to 2 bases and at J to 4 bases, leaving 8 bases not matched to a gene. The CDR3 contains 16 residues. The germline gives CDR1 SGHRS, CDR2 YFSETQ. DNA for the CDR3: TGCGCCAGCAGCTTAATCCCGACAGGGTTTAATGAAAAACTGTTTTTT. Translated, it gives CASSLIPTGFNEKLFF.

The rearrangement uses TRBV9 and TRBJ2-2; D is possibly TRBD1 (6 bases). V lost 0 bases, J lost 6 bases, and 18 bases lay in between. The length of the CDR3 is 17 residues. Per the germline V gene, CDR1 is SGDLS and CDR2 is YYNGEE. The CDR3 is CASSVVGSGVLPGELFF. DNA for the CDR3: TGTGCCAGCAGCGTAGTTGGGTCAGGGGTTTTGCCCGGGGAGCTGTTTTTT.

The V call is TRBV6-6, the J call TRBJ2-7; 8 nucleotides line up with TRBD1. The CDR3 has 15 amino acids. With V trimmed by 6 bases and J by 2 bases, 9 bases remained unmatched. CDR1 is MNHNY and CDR2 is SVGAGI in the germline V gene (reference sequence). For the CDR3, the DNA is TGTGCCAGCAGCCCCACCGACAGGGGAACCTACGAGCAGTACTTC. This encodes CASSPTDRGTYEQYF.

This chain joins TRBV6-6 and TRBJ2-7; 9 bases agree with TRBD1. The CDR3 has 14 residues. The germline V gene encodes CDR1 MNHNY and CDR2 SVGAGI (reference sequence). V lost 7 bases and J lost 2; bases outside the gene matches: 6. The CDR3 loop reads CASTTGTGTYEQYF. CDR3 coding DNA: TGTGCCAGCACCACCGGGACAGGGACCTACGAGCAGTACTTC.